The 2 T cell receptor beta chains below all came from one sample that was sequenced in a study of identifying expanded T cells in peripheral blood. The method was immunoSEQ multiplex PCR; TCRdb's version includes in-frame clones alone and lacks a portion of them. This table holds around 84,000 clones, approximately 90% found once. Sequencing used blood. Receptor source: a person between 18 and 70 years old in good health.

V gene TRBV14 combines with J gene TRBJ2-3, with TRBD2 matching 10 bases. Germline CDR1 reads SGHDN; CDR2 reads FVKESK. The length of the CDR3 is 15 residues. Trimming removed 8 bases from V and 2 bases from J; junction bases left unmatched: 7. CDR3 sequence: CASASAGGPTDTQYF. In nucleotides, the CDR3 is TGTGCCAGCGCCTCAGCGGGGGGGCCCACAGATACGCAGTATTTT. The full variable domain, its missing parts supplied by reference TRBV14 and TRBJ2-3, is EAGVTQFPSHSVIEKGQTVTLRCDPISGHDNLYWYRRVMGKEIKFLLHFVKESKQDESGMPNNRFLAERTGGTYSTLKVQPAELEDSGVYFCASASAGGPTDTQYFGPGTRLTVL.

The chain combines TRBV2 with TRBJ1-4; D perhaps matches TRBD1 (6 bases). Germline-derived CDR1 and CDR2 are SNHLY and FYNNEI. The CDR3 length is 14 residues. The V end lost 4 bases, the J end lost 8 bases, and 14 bases lay between the germline ends. The CDR3 sequence: CASSVGTRGEKLFF. In nucleotides, the CDR3 is TGTGCCAGCAGTGTCGGGACAAGGGGGGAAAAACTGTTTTTT.